This is a list of T cell receptor beta chains from one sample in a study of cytomegalovirus exposure and HLA in healthy donors. TCRdb's copy holds only in-frame clones and misses some; the assay was immunoSEQ multiplex PCR. The sample has 200,000 to 250,000 clones, and its top ten clones hold about 1%. Input material: PBMCs. These receptor sequences come from a woman in her thirties in good health and CMV-seropositive. CDR3s include the opening cysteine and the closing phenylalanine or tryptophan. The D gene is left open where the match is weak.

V	J	length	D	CDR3	DNA
TRBV6-6	TRBJ2-7	14	-	CASRDSRTSYEQYF	TGTGCCAGCAGGGACAGTAGAACCTCCTACGAGCAGTACTTC
TRBV11-2	TRBJ2-5	17	-	CASSLGHQGDYQETQYF	TGTGCCAGCAGCTTAGGGCACCAGGGGGACTACCAAGAGACCCAGTACTTC
TRBV7-2	TRBJ2-3	9	-	CASSSTQYF	TGTGCCAGCAGCTCAACGCAGTATTTT
TRBV25-1	TRBJ1-2	15	-	CASSEWGVVDYGYTF	TGTGCCAGCAGTGAATGGGGGGTTGTGGACTATGGCTACACCTTC
TRBV7-9	TRBJ2-7	12	-	CASTVGSGEQYF	TGTGCCAGCACCGTCGGGAGTGGCGAGCAGTACTTC
TRBV2	TRBJ1-1	17	-	CASRTGAGTTGNTEAFF	TGTGCCAGCAGAACCGGCGCCGGGACTACTGGGAACACTGAAGCTTTCTTT
TRBV25-1	TRBJ2-7	14	-	CASSARQEPYEQYF	TGTGCCAGCAGTGCTCGACAGGAACCCTACGAGCAGTACTTC
TRBV7-8	TRBJ1-2	16	-	CASSLRTSGVDYGYTF	TGTGCCAGCAGCCTAAGGACAAGCGGGGTTGACTATGGCTACACCTTC
TRBV7-7	TRBJ2-2	16	-	CASSLLRESPTGELFF	TGTGCCAGCAGCCTCTTACGGGAGTCTCCGACCGGGGAGCTGTTTTTT
TRBV7-2	TRBJ1-1	13	-	CASRTGVGTEAFF	TGTGCCAGCAGGACAGGTGTTGGCACTGAAGCTTTCTTT
TRBV28	TRBJ1-4	15	-	CASSYLIGGNEKLFF	TGTGCCAGCAGTTACCTAATCGGGGGGAATGAAAAACTGTTTTTT
TRBV7-4	TRBJ1-1	15	-	CASSQKPFRNTEAFF	TGTGCCAGCAGCCAGAAACCCTTTCGGAACACTGAAGCTTTCTTT
TRBV6-6	TRBJ2-2	16	TRBD1	CASSYLGQGTAGELFF	TGTGCCAGCAGTTACCTAGGACAGGGGACGGCCGGGGAGCTGTTTTTT
TRBV5-6	TRBJ2-3	13	-	CASRSEDTDTQYF	TGTGCCAGCAGGAGTGAGGACACAGATACGCAGTATTTT
TRBV6-5	TRBJ2-1	15	-	CASSYLPGASNEQFF	TGTGCCAGCAGTTACCTCCCGGGAGCGAGTAATGAGCAGTTCTTC
TRBV10-2	TRBJ2-3	15	TRBD2	CASNLAGGAADTQYF	TGCGCCAGCAATCTAGCGGGAGGGGCGGCAGATACGCAGTATTTT
TRBV9	TRBJ2-2	17	-	CASSVSPVLANTGELFF	TGTGCCAGCAGCGTGTCACCAGTTCTCGCGAACACCGGGGAGCTGTTTTTT
TRBV7-2	TRBJ2-7	15	-	CASSWGTGANYEQYF	TGTGCCAGCAGCTGGGGGACGGGAGCGAACTACGAGCAGTACTTC
TRBV7-8	TRBJ1-5	15	TRBD1	CASSLSRGRDQPQHF	TGTGCCAGCAGCTTATCCAGGGGGCGCGATCAGCCCCAGCATTTT
TRBV6-5	TRBJ1-2	12	-	CASRRTGGGYTF	TGTGCCAGCAGGCGGACGGGCGGGGGCTACACCTTC
TRBV28	TRBJ2-7	16	TRBD2	CASSFRSSGRALEQYF	TGTGCCAGCAGTTTCCGATCTAGCGGGAGGGCCCTAGAGCAGTACTTC
TRBV27	TRBJ1-6	16	-	CASSFGGSSYNSPLHF	TGTGCCAGCAGTTTTGGGGGGAGCTCCTATAATTCACCCCTCCACTTT
TRBV9	TRBJ1-3	16	-	CASSAGSTVSRNTIYF	TGTGCCAGCAGCGCCGGTTCCACGGTGTCTAGAAACACCATATATTTT
TRBV9	TRBJ1-2	15	TRBD1	CASSTQPDRGNGYTF	TGTGCCAGCAGCACCCAACCTGACAGGGGGAATGGCTACACCTTC
TRBV27	TRBJ1-5	13	-	CASSSQLRQPQHF	TGTGCCAGCAGTTCACAGCTACGCCAGCCCCAGCATTTT
TRBV18	TRBJ1-2	14	-	CASSPQNEVYGYTF	TGTGCCAGCTCACCACAGAACGAGGTCTATGGCTACACCTTC
TRBV10-3	TRBJ1-2	12	TRBD1	CAIKGQSHGYTF	TGTGCCATCAAGGGACAGAGCCATGGCTACACCTTC
TRBV28	TRBJ1-4	13	-	CASSPYLRRELFF	TGTGCCAGCAGCCCCTACCTGCGACGGGAACTGTTTTTT
TRBV6-1	TRBJ1-1	13	TRBD1	CASRQGQNTEAFF	TGTGCCAGCAGACAGGGGCAAAACACTGAAGCTTTCTTT
TRBV10-3	TRBJ1-3	17	-	CAISGRPGARSGNTIYF	TGTGCCATCAGTGGCAGGCCTGGTGCCCGCTCTGGAAACACCATATATTTT
TRBV5-1	TRBJ2-2	16	-	CASSLGTAGNTGELFF	TGCGCCAGCAGCTTGGGGACAGCTGGGAACACCGGGGAGCTGTTTTTT
TRBV30	TRBJ1-1	11	-	CAWTQRTEAFF	TGTGCCTGGACCCAGCGGACTGAAGCTTTCTTT
TRBV5-6	TRBJ1-2	15	-	CASSLGGDGLVGYTF	TGTGCCAGCAGCTTGGGAGGTGACGGTTTGGTTGGCTACACCTTC
TRBV11-2	TRBJ2-3	16	TRBD2	CASSLGLAGYTDTQYF	TGTGCCAGCAGCCTTGGACTAGCGGGGTACACAGATACGCAGTATTTT
TRBV6-5	TRBJ1-2	14	-	CASSYSTPNYGYTF	TGTGCCAGCAGTTACTCTACACCTAACTATGGCTACACCTTC
TRBV19	TRBJ1-2	15	TRBD1	CASTRTGTLNYGYTF	TGTGCCAGTACTCGGACAGGGACCTTAAACTATGGCTACACCTTC
TRBV6-5	TRBJ1-1	13	-	CASRTGLGTEAFF	TGTGCCAGCAGAACAGGGCTGGGCACTGAAGCTTTCTTT
TRBV4-1	TRBJ1-2	15	-	CASSQVGRANYGYTF	TGCGCCAGCAGCCAAGTCGGCAGGGCAAACTATGGCTACACCTTC
TRBV4-3	TRBJ2-7	13	TRBD1	CASSHGQGYEQYF	TGCGCCAGCAGCCATGGACAGGGCTACGAGCAGTACTTC
TRBV19	TRBJ1-5	13	-	CASSIGREQPQHF	TGTGCCAGTAGTATCGGCAGGGAACAGCCCCAGCATTTT
TRBV5-6	TRBJ1-1	15	-	CASSGTGNSVDEAFF	TGTGCCAGCAGCGGTACAGGGAACTCCGTCGATGAAGCTTTCTTT
TRBV5-1	TRBJ2-1	13	TRBD2	CASSLGAGNEQFF	TGCGCCAGCAGCTTGGGAGCGGGGAATGAGCAGTTCTTC
TRBV7-9	TRBJ1-2	18	TRBD1	CASSLGTGASYSNYGYTF	TGTGCCAGCAGCTTAGGGACAGGGGCCTCATACTCTAACTATGGCTACACCTTC
TRBV4-3	TRBJ1-3	15	-	CASSWSRSSGNTIYF	TGCGCCAGCAGTTGGTCAAGGAGCTCTGGAAACACCATATATTTT
TRBV4-3	TRBJ1-4	18	TRBD1	CASSLGTGGSRLYEKLFF	TGCGCCAGCAGCCTCGGGACAGGGGGCAGTCGGTTATATGAAAAACTGTTTTTT
TRBV5-6	TRBJ1-2	17	-	CASSLEGGILLSYGYTF	TGTGCCAGCAGCTTGGAGGGGGGGATCCTACTTTCCTATGGCTACACCTTC
TRBV11-2	TRBJ2-5	14	-	CASSPKEGQETQYF	TGTGCCAGCAGTCCCAAGGAGGGACAAGAGACCCAGTACTTC
TRBV7-9	TRBJ2-5	11	-	CASTREVTQYF	TGTGCCAGCACTCGAGAGGTGACCCAGTACTTC
TRBV18	TRBJ1-2	14	TRBD1	CASSLSGTGNGYTF	TGTGCCAGCTCATTGTCCGGGACAGGTAATGGCTACACCTTC
TRBV2	TRBJ1-4	14	TRBD1	CASRAGTVNEKLFF	TGTGCCAGCAGAGCCGGGACAGTAAATGAAAAACTGTTTTTT
TRBV2	TRBJ1-6	15	-	CASTSFGGGNSPLHF	TGTGCCAGCACTAGCTTTGGGGGGGGTAATTCACCCCTCCACTTT
TRBV6-1	TRBJ2-7	16	TRBD1	CASREHRGPSRYEQYF	TGTGCCAGCAGAGAACACAGGGGGCCCAGCAGGTACGAGCAGTACTTC
TRBV7-9	TRBJ2-1	15	TRBD1	CASSLFDRAYNEQFF	TGTGCCAGCAGCTTATTCGACAGGGCTTACAATGAGCAGTTCTTC
TRBV4-3	TRBJ2-2	16	-	CASSQVSGINTGELFF	TGCGCCAGCAGCCAAGTCTCGGGGATAAACACCGGGGAGCTGTTTTTT
TRBV29-1	TRBJ2-7	13	TRBD2	CSVDAGDSYEQYF	TGCAGCGTTGACGCGGGGGATTCCTACGAGCAGTACTTC
TRBV7-2	TRBJ2-3	16	TRBD2	CASSLRAGGHRDTQYF	TGTGCCAGCAGCTTAAGAGCGGGGGGGCATAGAGATACGCAGTATTTT
TRBV19	TRBJ2-7	16	-	CASSIRAIARPYEQYF	TGTGCCAGTAGTATCAGAGCGATAGCGAGGCCCTACGAGCAGTACTTC
TRBV11-2	TRBJ2-1	15	-	CASSPSGNTYNEQFF	TGTGCCAGCAGCCCCAGCGGCAACACCTACAATGAGCAGTTCTTC
TRBV4-1	TRBJ2-7	14	-	CASSQVEGNYEQYF	TGCGCCAGCAGCCAAGTGGAGGGGAACTACGAGCAGTACTTC
TRBV15	TRBJ2-1	14	TRBD2	CATRTAILAGEQVF	TGTGCCACCAGAACAGCTATCCTAGCGGGAGAGCAGGTCTTC